The clone carrying this TCR beta chain was observed a few times. This specimen comes from a study of identical twins. TCRdb recomputed calls from the 5' RACE reads with MiXCR, one row per CDR3 protein. The sample shows some 330,000 distinct CDR3 sequences, 7% to 9.5% of them seen only once. Everyone who gave samples was a healthy Caucasian. V trimming: 5 bases; J trimming: 7 bases; junction bases outside the gene matches: 4. The CDR3 has 14 amino acids. Per germline, CDR1 MNHNS and CDR2 SASEGT. The sequenced sample consisted of naive T cells sorted from blood. This chain connects TRBV6-1 to TRBJ2-1, with TRBD2 matching over 11 bases. This sequence was found in a woman between 50 and 59 years old in good health. The CDR3 here is CASSTSGSGNEQFF. The CDR3 region has the DNA TGTGCCAGCAGTACTAGCGGGAGCGGGAATGAGCAGTTCTTC.